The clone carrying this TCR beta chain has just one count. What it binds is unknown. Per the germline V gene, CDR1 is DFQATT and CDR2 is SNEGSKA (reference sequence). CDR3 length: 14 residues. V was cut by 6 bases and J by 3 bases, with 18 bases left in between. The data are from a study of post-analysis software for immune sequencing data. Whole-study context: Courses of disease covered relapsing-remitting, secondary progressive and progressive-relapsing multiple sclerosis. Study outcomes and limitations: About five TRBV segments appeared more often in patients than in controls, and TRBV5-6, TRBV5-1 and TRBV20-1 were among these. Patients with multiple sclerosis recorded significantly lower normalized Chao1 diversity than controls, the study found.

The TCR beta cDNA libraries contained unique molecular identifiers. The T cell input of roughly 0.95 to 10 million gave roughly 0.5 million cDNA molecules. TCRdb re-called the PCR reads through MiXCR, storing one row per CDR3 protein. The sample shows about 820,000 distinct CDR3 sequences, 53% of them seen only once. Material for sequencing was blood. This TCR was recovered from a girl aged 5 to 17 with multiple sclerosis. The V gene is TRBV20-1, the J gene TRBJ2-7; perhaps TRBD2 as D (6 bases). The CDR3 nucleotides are TGCAGTGCCCGCGGCCGGGACTCGGACTACGAGCAGTACTTC. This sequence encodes CSARGRDSDYEQYF.